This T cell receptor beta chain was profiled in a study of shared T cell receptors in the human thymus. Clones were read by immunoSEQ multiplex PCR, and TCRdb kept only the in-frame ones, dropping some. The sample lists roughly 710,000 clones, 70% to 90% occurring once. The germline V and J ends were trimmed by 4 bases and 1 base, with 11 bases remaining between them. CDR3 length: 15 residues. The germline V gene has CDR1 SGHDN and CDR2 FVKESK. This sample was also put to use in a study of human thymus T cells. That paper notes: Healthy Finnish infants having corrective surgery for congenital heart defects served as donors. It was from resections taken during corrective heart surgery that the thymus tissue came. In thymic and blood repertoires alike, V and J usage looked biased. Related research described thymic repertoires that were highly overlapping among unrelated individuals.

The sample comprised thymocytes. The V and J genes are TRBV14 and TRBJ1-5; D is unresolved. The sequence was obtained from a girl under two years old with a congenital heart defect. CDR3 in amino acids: CASSPTSHSNQPQHF. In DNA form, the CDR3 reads TGTGCCAGCAGCCCTACGTCTCACAGCAATCAGCCCCAGCATTTT.